These T cell receptor beta chains were read from a single sample in a study of T cell responses to AZD1222 COVID-19 vaccine. Profiled with immunoSEQ multiplex PCR; TCRdb holds only in-frame clones, not every one. The sample gives under 150,000 clones, roughly 92% of which show up once; roughly 1.1% is in the top ten. The sample in question was peripheral blood, obtained 28 days after the second AZD1222 dose. The receptors originated from an adult who received the AZD1222 COVID-19 vaccine. CDR3s include the opening cysteine and the closing phenylalanine or tryptophan. Each record gives: clone size, V gene, J gene, D gene, CDR3 DNA, CDR3 protein. D genes are given only for firm matches. Clone size appears in some rows only: once, few, many, or a class for an expanded clone.

>NA|TRBV6-4|TRBJ1-6|NA
TGTGCCAGCAACCCTTTGGGCTTGAGGACCTATAATTCACCCCTCCACTTT
CASNPLGLRTYNSPLHF
>NA|TRBV9|TRBJ2-7|NA
TGTGCCAGCAGCTCCCGTTCGTCCTACGAGCAGTACTTC
CASSSRSSYEQYF
>once|TRBV3-1/TRBV3-2|TRBJ2-5|NA
TGTGCCAGCAGGCCTCAAAGAGGGCAAGAGACCCAGTACTTC
CASRPQRGQETQYF
>NA|TRBV19|TRBJ2-2|TRBD2
TGTGCCAGTAGTATCGGTGCTAGGGGGCAACGGACTAGCGGGTTTAACACCGGGGAGCTGTTTTTT
CASSIGARGQRTSGFNTGELFF
>NA|TRBV3-1/TRBV3-2|TRBJ1-1|NA
TGTGCCAGCAGCCAATGGGGCAATCTGAACACTGAAGCTTTCTTT
CASSQWGNLNTEAFF
>NA|TRBV11-3|TRBJ2-7|NA
TGTGCCAGCAGCTCCCCCTACGAGCAGTACTTC
CASSSPYEQYF
>NA|TRBV29-1|TRBJ1-2|NA
TGCAGCGTCTACACTTGGACAGCTACAATTAACTATGGCTACACCTTC
CSVYTWTATINYGYTF
>once|TRBV29-1|TRBJ2-6|NA
TGCAGCGCGAGGTACACTGGGGCCAACGTCCTGACTTTC
CSARYTGANVLTF
>NA|TRBV7-2|TRBJ1-2|NA
TGTGCCAGCAGCCCGAACCCAAACAGGGCATTGGCGGTTGGCTACACCTTC
CASSPNPNRALAVGYTF
>NA|TRBV7-2|TRBJ2-3|TRBD2
TGTGCCAGCAGCTTCGCGGGAGGAGGGGCAGATACGCAGTATTTT
CASSFAGGGADTQYF
>NA|TRBV7-8|TRBJ2-5|NA
TGTGCCAGCAGCTCGACCCCCGGGACGACGACCCAGTACTTC
CASSSTPGTTTQYF
>NA|TRBV5-8|TRBJ2-5|TRBD2
TGTGCCAGCAGCTTGGGGGTAGCGGGGGACCAAGAGACCCAGTACTTC
CASSLGVAGDQETQYF
>NA|TRBV5-6|TRBJ2-7|TRBD1
TGTGCCAGCAGCGCCCCCCGGTCCGGGACAGAACACGAGCAGTACTTC
CASSAPRSGTEHEQYF
>NA|TRBV5-1|TRBJ1-6|TRBD1
TGCGCCAGCAGCTCCGGACAGGGGCCTTCACCCCTCCACTTT
CASSSGQGPSPLHF
>NA|TRBV2|TRBJ1-6|TRBD1
TGTGCCAGCAACGAACGGACAGGGGGCGAATCACCCCTCCACTTT
CASNERTGGESPLHF
>NA|TRBV14|TRBJ1-2|NA
TGTGCCAGCAGCCCCTTCCCCGGAGGCTACACCTTC
CASSPFPGGYTF
>NA|TRBV18|TRBJ2-5|TRBD1
TGTGCCAGCTCACCCTCCAGGGGGCAAGAGACCCAGTACTTC
CASSPSRGQETQYF
>NA|TRBV28|TRBJ1-5|TRBD1
TGTGCCAGCAGTTTACTCGGGACAGGGGGCAATCAGCCCCAGCATTTT
CASSLLGTGGNQPQHF